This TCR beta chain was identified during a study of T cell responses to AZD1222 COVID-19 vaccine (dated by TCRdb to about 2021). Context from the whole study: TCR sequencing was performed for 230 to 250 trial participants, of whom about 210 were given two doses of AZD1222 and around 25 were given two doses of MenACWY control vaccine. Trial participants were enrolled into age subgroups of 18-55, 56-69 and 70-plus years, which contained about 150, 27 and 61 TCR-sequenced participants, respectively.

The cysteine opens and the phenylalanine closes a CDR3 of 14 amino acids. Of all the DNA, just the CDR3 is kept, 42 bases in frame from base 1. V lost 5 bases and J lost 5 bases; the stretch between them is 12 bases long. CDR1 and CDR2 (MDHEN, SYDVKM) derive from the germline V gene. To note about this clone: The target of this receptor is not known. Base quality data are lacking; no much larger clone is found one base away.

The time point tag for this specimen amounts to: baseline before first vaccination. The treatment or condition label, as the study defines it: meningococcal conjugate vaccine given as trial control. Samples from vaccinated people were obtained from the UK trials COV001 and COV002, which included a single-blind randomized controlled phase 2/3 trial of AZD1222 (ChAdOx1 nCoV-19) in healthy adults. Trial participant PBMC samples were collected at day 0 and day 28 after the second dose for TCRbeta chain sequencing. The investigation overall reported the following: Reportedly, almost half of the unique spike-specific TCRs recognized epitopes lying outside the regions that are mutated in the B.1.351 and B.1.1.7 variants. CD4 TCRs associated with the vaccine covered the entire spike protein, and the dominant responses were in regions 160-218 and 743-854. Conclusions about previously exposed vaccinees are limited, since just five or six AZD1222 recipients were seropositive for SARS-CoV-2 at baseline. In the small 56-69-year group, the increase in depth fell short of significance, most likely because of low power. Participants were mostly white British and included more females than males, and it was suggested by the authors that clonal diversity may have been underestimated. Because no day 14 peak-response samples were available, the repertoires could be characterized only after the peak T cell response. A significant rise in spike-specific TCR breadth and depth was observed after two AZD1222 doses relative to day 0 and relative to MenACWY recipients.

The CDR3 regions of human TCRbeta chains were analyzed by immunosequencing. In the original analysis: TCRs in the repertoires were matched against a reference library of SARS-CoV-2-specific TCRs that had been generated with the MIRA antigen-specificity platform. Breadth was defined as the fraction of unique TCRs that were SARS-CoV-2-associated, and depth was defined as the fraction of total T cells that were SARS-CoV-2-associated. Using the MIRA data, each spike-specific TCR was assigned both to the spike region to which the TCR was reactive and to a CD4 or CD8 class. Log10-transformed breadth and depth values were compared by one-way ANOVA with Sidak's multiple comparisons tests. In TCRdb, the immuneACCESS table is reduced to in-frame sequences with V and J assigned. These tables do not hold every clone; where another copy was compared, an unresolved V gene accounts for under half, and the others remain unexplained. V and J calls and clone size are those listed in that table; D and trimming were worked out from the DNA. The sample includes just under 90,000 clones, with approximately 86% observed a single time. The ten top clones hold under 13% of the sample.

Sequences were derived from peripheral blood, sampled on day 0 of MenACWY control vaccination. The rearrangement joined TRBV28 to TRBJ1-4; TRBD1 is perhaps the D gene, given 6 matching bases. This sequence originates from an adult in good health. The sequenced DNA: TGTGCCAGCAGTCTGGACAGTCTAAATGAAAAACTGTTTTTT. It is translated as CASSLDSLNEKLFF.